This T cell receptor (beta chain) came from a study of cytomegalovirus exposure and HLA in healthy donors. Across the whole study: It was reported in a later analysis that the same platform had been used for the 90 to 150 validation repertoires as for the roughly 710 first-cohort repertoires. Points from the study as a whole: Cytomegalovirus association was listed for 150 to 200 TCR beta chains. Whilst most TCR sequences proved rare, a subset of public TCRs occurred across many donors.

Separation from the approximately 660-subject first cohort characterized the 120-subject validation cohort, to which the donors belonged. Trimming at V came to 5 bases and at J to 6 bases, leaving 10 bases not matched to a gene. The CDR3 loop spans 16 amino acids. Germline CDR1 and CDR2: PRHDT and FYEKMQ (reference sequence). Repertoires were generated with immunoSEQ multiplex PCR, while TCRdb's copy carries only in-frame clones and drops some. This table holds 100,000 to 150,000 clones, approximately 94% found once. Notes on this clone: Antigen: not known.

The TCR originated in a man aged 18-30 years in good health and CMV-seronegative. The sample comprised PBMCs. The chain employs TRBV13 and TRBJ2-2; 9 bases map to TRBD2. The CDR3: CASSTFSGSDSGELFF. CDR3 DNA sequence: TGTGCCAGCAGCACGTTTAGCGGGAGTGATTCCGGGGAGCTGTTTTTT.